This TCR beta chain was sequenced for a study of cytomegalovirus exposure and HLA in healthy donors (dated by TCRdb to 2017 to 2019). Turning to the overall study: An earlier analysis of approximately 600 of the donors reported more than 250 Gb of sequence data and more than 90 million unique TCR beta sequences from 150 million to 200 million T cells. An early release that covered about 600 HLA-typed donors contained about 300 gigabases of sequencing data and approximately 85 million unique TCR sequences. Of the 300 to 450 genotyped donors, less than 85% were placed in the genetic ancestry cluster associated with self-reported Caucasian donors. The study was designed to test whether signatures of past pathogen exposure could be identified by cataloging public T cell receptors. The T cell repertoires of about 700 subjects were profiled by immunosequencing and related to cytomegalovirus serostatus. Along with the roughly 610-subject first cohort, a separate validation cohort of 120 different subjects was used. To predict cytomegalovirus infection status, the study combined high-throughput TCR immunosequencing, statistical association of individual TCRs with disease status, and machine learning. A later analysis re-examined previously published TCR beta repertoires from 600 to 700 donors and added high-resolution HLA genotyping to investigate patterns of TCR occurrence. In the later analysis, no new phenotypic data were used to find candidate immune exposures; instead, reliance was placed on TCR beta sequences and their occurrence across donors. An earlier analysis of 500 to 750 of the donors applied high-throughput TCR beta sequencing to assess whether each TCR beta V gene segment acted as functional or pseudogenic. Alongside the repertoire data, information on donor age, sex, ethnicity and CMV serostatus was compiled. A later genetic analysis used genome-wide SNP genotypes for about 65% of the 666 donors, treating that subset as a discovery cohort. Every repertoire in the discovery cohort had been generated on one and the same sequencing platform. HLA typing covered class I and class II loci at four-digit resolution. Typing coverage differed by locus: A, B, C, DRB1 and DQB1 were typed in roughly 629-630 donors, DQA1 in 522, DPA1 in around 600, and DPB1 in just under 480. Because of strong linkage in the cohort, 4 to 6 DR-DQ haplotypes were treated as single units for association and clustering. Among under 450 genotyped donors of the cohort, an average of about 240,000 unique TCR beta nucleotide sequences were sequenced per donor, 15% to 20% of them non-productive. The paper's findings and limits, for the study overall: Specific HLA alleles were associated with 15,000 to 20,000 TCR beta sequences at a false discovery rate of 0.05 in a later analysis. According to a later genetic analysis, donors in an Asian-associated ancestry cluster had fewer N-insertions in productive TCRs than the approximately 700-donor mean. An earlier analysis of approximately 540 of the donors showed that most TCR beta V segments appeared in productive rearrangements either about 87% or about 30% of the time, which broadly matched IMGT annotations. In this cohort, only TCR beta chains were sequenced, and detectable features were limited by the absence of alpha or paired-chain data. Cytomegalovirus status was reported to be diagnosed by the classifier with high specificity and sensitivity in both the original and validation cohorts. When HLA alleles, especially DR and DQ, strongly co-occurred, attributing TCR associations to individual alleles was difficult. An association between a missense DCLRE1C variant and V-gene and J-gene trimming of TCR beta chains was found in a later genetic analysis and replicated in an independent cohort. In vitro tests confirmed that three of the cytomegalovirus-associated TCR beta chains recognize cytomegalovirus antigens. Some IMGT-functional V segments, including TRBV6-2 and TRBV6-3, could not be told apart with the 87-base-pair reads, so those segments were excluded. Across donors, most TCR sequences were observed very rarely, whereas some public TCRs were present in many individuals. Linkage disequilibrium might explain the correlated functional status among segregating V segments, but an unknown experimental factor could not be ruled out. A cluster of highly shared sequence variants was judged likely to be a technical artifact of the sequencing pipeline. In a later analysis, TCR association rates were found to vary across HLA loci, with the most associated TCRs seen for DRB1 alleles and the fewest for HLA-C alleles. The authors suggested that the approach could potentially be extended to other disease states and immunological phenotypes. A later analysis reported that several top co-occurrence clusters appeared linked to parvovirus B19, influenza, CMV and Epstein-Barr virus. Seventeen rarely observed V segments, including chromosome 9 orphons, were excluded from the earlier analysis of about 500 of the donors because counts were too low. A further reported finding was that TCR beta sequences accurately predicted the HLA-A and HLA-B alleles for most subjects in the first cohort. CMV serostatus was the only immune exposure information available for the cohort. Roughly uniform sequencing depth across donors was assumed in presence/absence analyses, although this assumption may not hold. Most CMV-associated TCR beta chains appeared to be HLA-restricted in a later analysis, and the HLA associations seemed to be driven largely by CMV exposure. The study listed 150 to 200 TCR beta chains as associated with cytomegalovirus. Because HLA typing was missing for some donors at each locus, association tests included only the typed subset. In a later analysis, HLA-associated TCR beta chains were found to be more clonally expanded and to have lower generation probabilities than equally common non-associated chains.

The cohort comprised around 690 healthy bone marrow donors. At the time of sampling, all cohort members were nominally healthy, though unrecorded immune exposures were likely present. The donor tested CMV seronegative and was one of the 352 seronegative cohort members. A peripheral blood sample was provided by each donor, and peripheral blood mononuclear cells were used for TCR beta sequencing. Genomic DNA extraction from the blood cell samples was performed with the Qiagen DNeasy Blood Extraction Kit. Ends trimmed: V by 1 base, J by 0 bases; bases unmatched to a gene: 5. Spanning cysteine to phenylalanine, the CDR3 consists of 16 amino acids. This entry keeps only the CDR3 DNA: 48 bases, framed from base 1. CDR1 SGHRS and CDR2 YFSETQ are derived from the germline V gene. The library was obtained by the immunoSEQ multiplex PCR assay. For the multiplex PCR, a mixture combining 60 forward primers for TCR Vbeta segments and 13 reverse primers for TCR Jbeta segments was used. The CDR3 region of rearranged TCR beta genes was amplified from genomic DNA by a multiplex PCR assay. The Illumina HiSeq System was used to sequence the amplified TCR beta libraries as 87-base-pair reads. The source study handled its data this way. Across the 500 to 750 repertoires, a later analysis counted approximately 75 million unique TCR beta chains, roughly 11 million of which were shared by at least two donors. A nearest-neighbor algorithm error-corrected the raw reads and collapsed the reads into unique sequences, merging closely related sequences to remove PCR and sequencing errors. Alignment of CDR3 sequences to IMGT reference sequences was used to assign V, D and J gene segments. For a sequence to be retained, a match of at least six nucleotides was required to both a V gene segment and a J gene segment. A rearrangement was called productive if the CDR3 had no stop codons and remained in frame with V and J, and every other rearrangement was called non-productive. CDR3 was defined according to IMGT convention as the region running from the second conserved V-encoded cysteine to the conserved J-encoded phenylalanine. The earlier analysis of 500 to 600 of the donors excluded sequences that lacked an unambiguous match to a single V gene segment. In an earlier analysis of around 590 of the donors, a V segment was called functional when productive rearrangements were above 56.7%, and segregating when the standard deviation between donors exceeded 5%. A statistical classification framework was built to diagnose cytomegalovirus status from the catalog of TCR beta chain sequences. In a later analysis, TCR nucleotide sequences were compared against IMGT/GENE-DB human TR gene sequences so that V and J genes could be assigned. Using the TCRdist pipeline, a later analysis assigned CDR3 sequences along with most-parsimonious VDJ recombination scenarios. In a later analysis, every TCR beta chain was defined by the combination of its CDR3 amino acid sequence and its V-gene family, and reads without a unique V-gene family were dropped. In a later analysis, around 650 highly shared, low-generation-probability nucleotide sequences were removed to address suspected cross-contamination and a sequencing artifact. In a later analysis, a clonal expansion index was calculated for each public chain from normalized within-repertoire ranks of inferred template counts. A later analysis computed generation probabilities with a VDJ recombination model fitted to out-of-frame rearrangements, and checked the results against IGoR. In a later analysis, hypergeometric tests were used to score TCR-TCR, TCR-HLA and TCR-CMV co-occurrence, with a repertoire-size bias correction applied to TCR pairs. In a later analysis, false discovery rates were estimated by permuting HLA or CMV assignments 20 times. In a later analysis, co-occurring TCRs were grouped using DBSCAN, with TCRdist sequence similarity added in when clustering inside HLA-allele-positive subsets. Co-occurrence clustering excluded repertoires with fewer than 30,000 or more than 120,000 public chains, plus five with anomalous nucleotide sharing. TCRdb limited this immuneACCESS table to in-frame rearrangements with V and J called. A share of clones is missing; checked studies link under half to unresolved V genes, and the rest is unexplained. Clonal size and the V and J genes are those of that table, whereas D and trimming came from the DNA. The table for this sample lists over 150,000 clones; 68% of them were counted only once. The ten largest clonotypes hold approximately 1.5% of the sample.

With regard to this clone: It lacks a known antigen. No quality values exist for individual bases; no much larger clone is one base distant.

Specimen: PBMCs. Recombination linked TRBV5-1 to TRBJ2-5, with 8 junctional bases fitting TRBD1. This clonotype was obtained from a man aged 45-65 years in good health and CMV-seronegative. The DNA is as follows: TGCGCCAGCAGCTTGCCTGGACAGGGTTACCAAGAGACCCAGTACTTC. Translated, it gives CASSLPGQGYQETQYF.